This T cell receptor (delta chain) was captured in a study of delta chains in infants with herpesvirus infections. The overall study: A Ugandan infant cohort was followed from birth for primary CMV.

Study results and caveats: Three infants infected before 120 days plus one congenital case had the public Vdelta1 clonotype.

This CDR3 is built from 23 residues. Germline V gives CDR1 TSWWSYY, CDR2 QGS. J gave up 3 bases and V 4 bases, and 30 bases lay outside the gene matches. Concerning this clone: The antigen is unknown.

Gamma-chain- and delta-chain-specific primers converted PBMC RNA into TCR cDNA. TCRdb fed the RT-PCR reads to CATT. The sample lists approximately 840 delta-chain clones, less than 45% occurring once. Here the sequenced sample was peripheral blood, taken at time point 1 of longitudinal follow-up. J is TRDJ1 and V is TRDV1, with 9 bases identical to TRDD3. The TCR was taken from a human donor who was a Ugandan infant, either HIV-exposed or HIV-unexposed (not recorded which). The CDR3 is CALGVPTRHFFLYLGDFADKLIF. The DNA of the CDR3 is TGTGCTCTTGGGGTCCCAACGAGGCACTTTTTTTTATACCTGGGGGATTTCGCCGATAAACTCATCTTT.